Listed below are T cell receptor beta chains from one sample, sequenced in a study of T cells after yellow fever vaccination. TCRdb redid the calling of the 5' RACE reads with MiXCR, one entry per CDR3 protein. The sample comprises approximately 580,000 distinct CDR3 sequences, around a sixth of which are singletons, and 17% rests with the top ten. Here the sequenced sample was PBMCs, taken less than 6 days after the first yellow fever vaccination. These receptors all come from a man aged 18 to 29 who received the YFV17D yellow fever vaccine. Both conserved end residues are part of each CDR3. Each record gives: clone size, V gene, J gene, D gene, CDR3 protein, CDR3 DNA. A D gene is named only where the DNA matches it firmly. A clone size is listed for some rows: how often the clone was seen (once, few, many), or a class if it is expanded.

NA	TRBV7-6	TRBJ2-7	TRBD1	CASSLTGDDEQYF	TGTGCCAGCAGCTTAACAGGGGACGACGAGCAGTACTTC
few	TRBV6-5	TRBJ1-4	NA	CASSYSTWGEKLFF	TGTGCCAGCAGTTACTCGACATGGGGAGAAAAACTGTTTTTT
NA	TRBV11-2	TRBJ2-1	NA	CASSLVPRSSYNEQFF	TGTGCCAGCAGCTTAGTCCCGAGAAGCTCCTACAATGAGCAGTTCTTC
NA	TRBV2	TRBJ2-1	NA	CASSEQGYYNEQFF	TGTGCCAGCAGTGAACAGGGGTACTACAATGAGCAGTTCTTC
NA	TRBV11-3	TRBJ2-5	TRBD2	CASSRGRGEETQYF	TGTGCCAGCAGCAGGGGCCGGGGGGAAGAGACCCAGTACTTC
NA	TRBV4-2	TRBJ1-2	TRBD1	CASSHPGTGVGYTF	TGTGCCAGCAGCCATCCCGGGACAGGGGTAGGCTACACCTTC
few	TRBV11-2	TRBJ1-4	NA	CASSLGPTNEKLFF	TGTGCCAGCAGCTTAGGTCCAACTAATGAAAAACTGTTTTTT
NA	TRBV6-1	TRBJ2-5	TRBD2	CASSTQHGAGGPETQYF	TGTGCCAGCAGCACCCAGCACGGAGCGGGGGGGCCAGAGACCCAGTACTTC
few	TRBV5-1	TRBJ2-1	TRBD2	CASSLSVASGVYNEQFF	TGCGCCAGCAGCTTGTCCGTGGCTAGCGGGGTGTACAATGAGCAGTTCTTC
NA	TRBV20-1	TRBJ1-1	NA	CSARVPGEGTEAFF	TGCAGTGCTAGAGTGCCAGGGGAGGGCACTGAAGCTTTCTTT
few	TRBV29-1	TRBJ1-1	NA	CSVEERTEAFF	TGCAGCGTTGAAGAACGGACTGAAGCTTTCTTT